The 27 T cell receptor beta chains listed next were all sequenced from one sample in a study of glioma-infiltrating T cells. Amplification of TCR alpha and beta CDR3 regions from RNA used iRepertoire nested multiplex PCR. TCRdb analysed the multiplex PCR reads with MiXCR anew, one entry per CDR3 protein. The sample has fewer than 90,000 distinct CDR3 sequences; under 30% are singletons. Sample: glioma tissue, nonneoplastic brain tissue, or PBMCs (not recorded which). Receptors originate from a human donor with low-grade glioma or glioblastoma, undergoing nonglioma brain surgery, or in good health (not recorded which).

This clonotype was picked up many times. The V and J genes are TRBV6-1 and TRBJ2-3; 10 bases match TRBD1. The V gene end was trimmed by 5 bases and the J gene end by 0 bases; junction bases not matched to a gene: 11. Germline CDR1 and CDR2: MNHNS and SASEGT. The CDR3 is 18 residues long. The CDR3 here is CASSSQPGTGESTDTQYF. CDR3 sequence (DNA): TGTGCCAGCAGTAGCCAACCCGGGACAGGGGAAAGCACAGATACGCAGTATTTT.

This clonotype was seen at least ten times. The chain combines TRBV7-8 with TRBJ2-3, with D tentatively TRBD2 (7 bases). V lost 1 base to trimming and J lost 2 bases, with 10 bases between them. The CDR3 totals 15 residues. Germline V gene lookup returns CDR1 SGHVS and CDR2 FQNEAQ. The CDR3 bases are TGTGCCAGCAGCTTAGGGGGGGGCAACACAGATACGCAGTATTTT. Translating gives CASSLGGGNTDTQYF. Drawing the rest from reference TRBV7-8 and TRBJ2-3, the complete variable domain is GAGVSQSPRYKVAKRGQDVALRCDPISGHVSLFWYQQALGQGPEFLTYFQNEAQLDKSGLPSDRFFAERPEGSVSTLKIQRTQQEDSAVYLCASSLGGGNTDTQYFGPGTRLTVL.

This clonotype was detected only a few times. The chain has TRBV19 and TRBJ1-5; the match to TRBD1 covers 7 bases. The CDR3 spans 14 residues. The germline V gene encodes CDR1 LNHDA and CDR2 SQIVND (reference sequence). V lost 6 bases to trimming and J lost 5 bases; unmatched junction nucleotides: 7. CDR3 nucleotide sequence: TGTGCCAGTAGAGACAGGGAGGGATATCAGCCCCAGCATTTT. It yields the protein CASRDREGYQPQHF.

This clonotype was seen many times. The CDR3 here is CSANLLDISYEQYF. In nucleotides, the CDR3 is TGCAGTGCTAACCTCCTGGACATTTCGTACGAGCAGTACTTC. The chain uses TRBV20-1 and TRBJ2-7, with TRBD1 as a possible D gene (5 bases). Germline V gives CDR1 DFQATT, CDR2 SNEGSKA (reference sequence). Trimming took 4 bases from V and 4 from J, leaving 17 bases between them. This CDR3 has 14 residues.

This clonotype was found a few times. This may arise from a read error, as a much more abundant clone is one base away. The chain couples TRBV14 to TRBJ2-7; D gene uncertain. The CDR3 has 12 residues. Germline V gives CDR1 SGHDN, CDR2 FVKESK. The V gene lost 2 bases and the J gene lost 0 bases, with 2 bases spanning the gap. The CDR3 nucleotides are TGTGCCAGCAGCCAAACCTCCTACGAGCAGTACTTC. Its translation: CASSQTSYEQYF.

This clonotype was seen only a few times. J is TRBJ2-7 and V is TRBV14; 9 bases fit TRBD1. Germline V gene sequence: CDR1 SGHDN, CDR2 FVKESK. The V segment lost 8 bases and the J segment 4 bases; nucleotides outside the gene matches: 9. This CDR3 is 14 amino acids long. The CDR3 sequence is CASSRTGEGYEQYF. The CDR3 nucleotides read TGTGCCAGCTCACGGACAGGGGAAGGGTACGAGCAGTACTTC.

This clonotype showed up many times. For the CDR3, the DNA is TGTGCCAGCAGACACCTGGAGGGGAGTCAGCCCCAGCATTTT. This translates into CASRHLEGSQPQHF. This chain connects TRBV27 to TRBJ1-5; tentative D call: TRBD1 (5 bases). This CDR3 has 14 amino acids. Germline values: CDR1 MNHEY, CDR2 SMNVEV (reference sequence). The V and J ends lost 6 bases and 6 bases respectively, with 15 bases between them.

This clonotype was observed at least ten times. The chain has TRBV20-1 and TRBJ1-3, with TRBD1 as a possible D gene (5 bases). The V end lost 6 bases, the J end lost 9 bases, and 15 bases lay between the germline ends. Per the germline V gene, CDR1 is DFQATT and CDR2 is SNEGSKA (reference sequence). The CDR3 runs 12 residues. Here the CDR3 reads CSAGRGEGTIYF. The CDR3 nucleotides are TGCAGTGCAGGGAGGGGCGAAGGCACCATATATTTT.

This clonotype was recorded at least ten times. The rearrangement joins TRBV6-1 to TRBJ2-3; D perhaps matches TRBD2 (6 bases). This CDR3 has 14 amino acids. V lost 10 bases and J 2 bases, leaving 16 bases between the germline ends. The V gene's germline CDR1 is MNHNS and CDR2 SASEGT. The CDR3 sequence: CATLALLYTDTQYF. The CDR3 DNA sequence: TGTGCCACCCTAGCGTTGCTTTACACAGATACGCAGTATTTT.

This clonotype was detected many times. The chain employs TRBV7-8 and TRBJ1-2; D is undetermined. This CDR3 is built from 13 residues. Germline values: CDR1 SGHVS, CDR2 FQNEAQ. Trimming took 5 bases from V and 3 from J, leaving 10 bases between them. In DNA form, the CDR3 reads TGTGCCAGCAGCCGGACGCGGGACTATGGCTACACCTTC. Translation: CASSRTRDYGYTF.

This clonotype is a singleton in its sample. Just one base apart from a much larger clone, this may be a read error. The chain employs TRBV18 and TRBJ1-5; perhaps TRBD1 as D (6 bases). Germline-derived CDR1 and CDR2 are KGHSH and LQKENI. This CDR3 has 15 amino acids. The V gene lost 4 bases and the J gene lost 11 bases, with 21 bases spanning the gap. The CDR3 is CASSQQTGQNQTQHF. The CDR3 bases are TGTGCCAGCTCACAGCAGACAGGCCAAAACCAGACCCAGCATTTT.

The V and J genes are TRBV6-2 or TRBV6-3 and TRBJ2-3; 14 nucleotides line up with TRBD2. The length of the CDR3 is 18 residues. Germline V gene sequence: CDR1 MNHEY, CDR2 SVGEGT. The V and J ends lost 6 bases and 7 bases, in that order; junction bases with no gene match: 15. This CDR3 reads CASSPPGLAGDHRYTQYF. The CDR3 DNA reads TGTGCCAGCAGCCCCCCGGGACTAGCGGGGGACCACAGATATACGCAGTATTTT.

This clonotype was observed many times. A much larger clonotype is one base distant, so this may be a read error. The CDR3 end shows no conserved phenylalanine or tryptophan, and so a read error is likely. V and J are TRBV20-1 and TRBJ1-2; weak D call: TRBD1 (6 bases). The CDR3 covers 11 residues. V was shortened by 5 bases and J by 5 bases, with 9 bases between the two germline ends. The germline V gene encodes CDR1 DFQATT and CDR2 SNEGSKA (reference sequence). The CDR3 coding sequence is TGCAGTGCTCCGACAGGATATGGCTACACCCTC. It specifies CSAPTGYGYTL.

The chain combines TRBV7-9 with TRBJ2-1, with 10 bases that match TRBD2. V lost 1 base and J lost 8; bases outside the gene matches: 8. Germline V lookup: CDR1 SEHNR, CDR2 FQNEAQ (reference sequence). The CDR3 loop spans 16 amino acids. DNA for the CDR3: TGTGCCAGCAGCTTAGGGAGCGGGAGGGCCGGGCATGAGCAGTTCTTC. It codes for CASSLGSGRAGHEQFF.

This clonotype was recorded many times. The rearrangement links TRBV27 to TRBJ1-1; 7 bases line up with TRBD1. V trimming: 5 bases; J trimming: 3 bases; junction bases outside the gene matches: 9. Germline V CDR1 and CDR2: MNHEY, SMNVEV (reference sequence). The CDR3 extends over 15 amino acids. CDR3 bases: TGTGCCAGCAGTCCACGACAGGGTTTGGACACTGAAGCTTTCTTT. Encoded protein: CASSPRQGLDTEAFF.

This clonotype was seen more than once but under ten times. This rearrangement joins TRBV29-1 to TRBJ2-1, with D uncertain. The CDR3 length is 19 residues. The germline V gene has CDR1 SQVTM and CDR2 ANQGSEA. V lost 3 bases, J lost 6 bases, and 30 bases lay in between. The CDR3 loop reads CSVDTVGPLSASPRNEQFF. For the CDR3, the DNA is TGCAGCGTTGATACGGTCGGGCCCCTGTCGGCTTCCCCCCGCAATGAGCAGTTCTTC.

The chain uses TRBV7-9 and TRBJ2-5, with D perhaps TRBD1 or TRBD2 (6 bases each). The V gene's germline CDR1 is SEHNR and CDR2 FQNEAQ (reference sequence). The length of the CDR3 is 13 residues. Deletions cut 5 bases from V and 10 bases from J, with 17 bases between. The CDR3 loop is CASSTGGLWSQYF. For the CDR3, the DNA is TGTGCCAGCAGCACTGGGGGGCTCTGGAGCCAGTACTTC.

Note on this clonotype: A much bigger clone sits one base away, suggesting this may be a read error. The chain uses TRBV5-1 and TRBJ2-3; 11 nucleotides align to TRBD2. Per germline, CDR1 SGHRS and CDR2 YFSETQ. This CDR3 is built from 16 residues. CDR3: CASSSRLAGPTDKQYF. The CDR3 DNA is TGCGCCAGCAGCTCGAGACTAGCGGGACCCACAGATAAGCAGTATTTT.

This clonotype appeared a few times. The rearrangement joins TRBV18 to TRBJ2-5; D is ambiguous. V lost 4 bases and J lost 2, with 5 bases in between. Germline V gene sequence: CDR1 KGHSH, CDR2 LQKENI. The CDR3 runs 12 residues. This chain's CDR3 is CASSRGQETQYF. CDR3 coding DNA: TGTGCCAGCTCACGGGGACAAGAGACCCAGTACTTC.

This clonotype was recorded at least ten times. V gene TRBV4-2 combines with J gene TRBJ2-3, with TRBD2 matching over 8 bases. Germline assignment: CDR1 LGHNA and CDR2 YNFKEQ. V lost 2 bases and J lost 5; bases outside the gene matches: 6. The CDR3 totals 15 residues. CDR3 sequence: CASSQYAGGGDTQYF. The CDR3 region has the DNA TGTGCCAGCAGCCAATATGCGGGGGGTGGAGATACGCAGTATTTT.

This clonotype was seen ten or more times. The chain carries TRBV7-2 and TRBJ1-1; D call uncertain. This CDR3 has 13 amino acids. CDR1 and CDR2 from the germline V gene are SGHTA and FQGNSA. The ends were cut back, 4 bases at V and 1 base at J, with 7 bases in the middle. CDR3 loop: CASSSQENTEAFF. CDR3 in DNA: TGTGCCAGCAGCTCCCAGGAGAACACTGAAGCTTTCTTT. Using reference TRBV7-2 and TRBJ1-1 for the parts outside the CDR3, the full variable domain is GAGVSQSPSNKVTEKGKDVELRCDPISGHTALYWYRQSLGQGLEFLIYFQGNSAPDKSGLPSDRFSAERTGGSVSTLTIQRTQQEDSAVYLCASSSQENTEAFFGQGTRLTVV.

This clonotype was picked up a small number of times. This chain connects TRBV14 to TRBJ2-7; TRBD1 might be the D (5 bases). Trimming left V 4 bases short and J 5 bases short, with 18 bases between. The germline V gene encodes CDR1 SGHDN and CDR2 FVKESK. This CDR3 is 15 amino acids long. CDR3: CASSPYLGVPHEQYF. CDR3 DNA: TGTGCCAGCAGCCCATACTTAGGGGTCCCCCACGAGCAGTACTTC.

This clonotype was counted many times. The CDR3 DNA sequence: TGTGCCAGCAGCCGAACAGACTACGAGCAGTACTTC. This codes for CASSRTDYEQYF. This rearrangement joins TRBV3-1 to TRBJ2-7; D call uncertain. The CDR3 is 12 residues long. Germline CDR1 LGHDT, CDR2 YNNKEL (reference sequence). V gave up 4 bases and J gave up 3 bases, with 7 bases separating them.

This clonotype was seen many times. This chain uses TRBV2 with TRBJ2-2; perhaps TRBD1 as D (5 bases). V was trimmed by 6 bases and J by 5 bases, leaving 16 bases between them. This CDR3 contains 15 residues. Germline V gives CDR1 SNHLY, CDR2 FYNNEI. The CDR3 DNA reads as TGTGCCAGCAGCGCCCGGAGTGCAGGGACCGGGGAGCTGTTTTTT. It translates to CASSARSAGTGELFF.

This clonotype was seen a handful of times. The chain links TRBV10-3 to TRBJ1-1; no reliable D call. V lost 2 bases and J lost 6, with 13 bases in between. The CDR3 is 14 residues long. CDR1 is ENHRY and CDR2 is SYGVKD in the germline V gene. The CDR3 reads CAISEISGSAEAFF. CDR3 nucleotide sequence: TGTGCCATCAGTGAGATCTCCGGGTCGGCTGAAGCTTTCTTT.

This clonotype has at least ten counts. J is TRBJ1-5 and V is TRBV6-1; 7 bases line up with TRBD1. The CDR3 has 16 amino acids. CDR1 and CDR2 from the germline V gene are MNHNS and SASEGT. The trim removed 0 bases at V and 2 bases at J, leaving 4 bases unmatched. The CDR3 DNA sequence: TGTGCCAGCAGTGAAGCGAGAGGGGGCGGCAATCAGCCCCAGCATTTT. Encoded protein: CASSEARGGGNQPQHF.

This clonotype was counted between two and nine times. This chain joins TRBV11-3 and TRBJ2-1; possible D gene TRBD1, 6 bases. Trimming left V 5 bases short and J 9 bases short, with 20 bases between. This CDR3 comprises 15 residues. The V gene's germline CDR1 is SGHNT and CDR2 YENEEA. The CDR3 sequence is CASSHSRRQATEQFF. The CDR3 DNA follows: TGTGCCAGCAGCCATAGCCGCCGACAGGCTACTGAGCAGTTCTTC.